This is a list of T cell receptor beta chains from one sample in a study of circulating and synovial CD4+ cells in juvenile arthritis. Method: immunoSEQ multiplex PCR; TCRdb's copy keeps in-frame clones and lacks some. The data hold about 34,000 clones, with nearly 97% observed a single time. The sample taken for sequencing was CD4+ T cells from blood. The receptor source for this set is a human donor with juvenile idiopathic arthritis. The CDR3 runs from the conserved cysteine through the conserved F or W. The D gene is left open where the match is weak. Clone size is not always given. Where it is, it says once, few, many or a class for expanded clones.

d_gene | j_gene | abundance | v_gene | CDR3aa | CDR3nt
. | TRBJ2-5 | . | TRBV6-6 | CASRMDSRETQYF | TGTGCCAGCAGGATGGACTCACGGGAGACCCAGTACTTC
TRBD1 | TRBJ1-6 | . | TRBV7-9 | CASSSGQHNSPLHF | TGTGCCAGCAGCTCGGGACAGCATAATTCACCCCTCCACTTT
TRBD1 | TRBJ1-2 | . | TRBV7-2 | CASSLGTGGAGGGYTF | TGTGCCAGCAGCTTAGGGACAGGGGGCGCAGGAGGTGGCTACACCTTC
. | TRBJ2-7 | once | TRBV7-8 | CASSLRTDRDEQYF | TGTGCCAGCAGCTTACGGACAGACCGGGACGAGCAGTACTTC
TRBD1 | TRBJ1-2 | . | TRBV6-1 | CASSLQGARGYTF | TGTGCCAGCAGTCTACAGGGGGCGAGGGGCTACACCTTC
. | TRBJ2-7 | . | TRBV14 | CASSQLSEQYF | TGTGCCAGCAGCCAATTGAGCGAGCAGTACTTC
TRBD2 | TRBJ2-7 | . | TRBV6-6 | CASWTRGGYEQYF | TGTGCCAGCTGGACCCGGGGGGGCTACGAGCAGTACTTC
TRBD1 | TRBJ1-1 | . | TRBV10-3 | CAISDPGQAGMNTEAFF | TGTGCCATCAGTGATCCGGGACAGGCCGGGATGAACACTGAAGCTTTCTTT
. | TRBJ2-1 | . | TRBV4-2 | CASSPSVEYYNEQFF | TGTGCCAGCAGCCCGTCTGTGGAGTACTACAATGAGCAGTTCTTC
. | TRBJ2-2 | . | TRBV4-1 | CASSQGQNTGELFF | TGCGCCAGCAGCCAAGGACAGAACACCGGGGAGCTGTTTTTT
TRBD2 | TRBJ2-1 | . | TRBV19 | CASSPGLASNNEQFF | TGTGCCAGTAGCCCTGGACTAGCGAGCAACAATGAGCAGTTCTTC
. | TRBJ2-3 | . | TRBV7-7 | CASSSAPQGDTQYF | TGTGCCAGCAGCTCGGCCCCCCAGGGCGATACGCAGTATTTT
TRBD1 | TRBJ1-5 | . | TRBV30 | CAWSKALQRTGGNQPQHF | TGTGCCTGGAGTAAAGCTTTACAAAGGACAGGGGGCAATCAGCCCCAGCATTTT
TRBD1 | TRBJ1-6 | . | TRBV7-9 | CASSPLDRDNSPLHF | TGTGCCAGCAGCCCGCTGGACAGGGATAATTCACCCCTCCACTTT
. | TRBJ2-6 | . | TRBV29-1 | CSTQGGSSGANVLTF | TGCAGCACACAGGGTGGGAGCTCTGGGGCCAACGTCCTGACTTTC
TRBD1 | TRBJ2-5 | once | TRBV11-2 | CASSLPRTGQETQYF | TGTGCCAGCAGCTTACCCCGGACAGGTCAAGAGACCCAGTACTTC
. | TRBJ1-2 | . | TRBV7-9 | CASSLVWRDSGGGYTF | TGTGCCAGCAGCTTAGTATGGAGGGACTCCGGCGGTGGCTACACCTTC
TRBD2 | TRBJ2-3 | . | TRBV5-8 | CASSREAGDADTQYF | TGTGCCAGCAGCCGTGAAGCGGGAGACGCAGATACGCAGTATTTT
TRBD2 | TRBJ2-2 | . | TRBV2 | CASSGSGGATGELFF | TGTGCCAGCAGTGGCAGCGGGGGGGCCACCGGGGAGCTGTTTTTT
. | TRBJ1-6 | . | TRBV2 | CASSSDSPLHF | TGTGCCAGCAGTTCGGATTCACCCCTCCACTTT
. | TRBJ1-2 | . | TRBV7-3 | CASSFDIGYGYTF | TGTGCCAGCAGCTTCGACATAGGCTATGGCTACACCTTC
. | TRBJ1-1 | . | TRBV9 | CASSVSLDTEAFF | TGTGCCAGCAGCGTTAGCCTAGACACTGAAGCTTTCTTT
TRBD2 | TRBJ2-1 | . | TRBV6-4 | CASRDLPQGLAGGPPPDEQFF | TGTGCCAGCAGGGACTTGCCGCAGGGACTAGCGGGGGGGCCCCCCCCGGATGAGCAGTTCTTC
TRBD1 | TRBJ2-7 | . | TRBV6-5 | CASSRQGALVDEQYF | TGTGCCAGCAGCCGACAGGGGGCGCTGGTAGACGAGCAGTACTTC
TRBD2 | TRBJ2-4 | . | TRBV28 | CASGAQSGTSGRAKNIQYF | TGTGCCAGCGGAGCTCAATCCGGGACTAGCGGGAGGGCCAAAAACATTCAGTACTTC
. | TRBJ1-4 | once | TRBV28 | CASTRPGGTNEKLFF | TGTGCCAGCACTCGCCCCGGGGGAACTAATGAAAAACTGTTTTTT
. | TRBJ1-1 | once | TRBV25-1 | CASSDWAYTEAFF | TGTGCCAGCAGTGACTGGGCGTACACTGAAGCTTTCTTT
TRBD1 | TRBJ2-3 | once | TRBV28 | CASSPFRQGEFTDTQYF | TGTGCCAGCAGCCCCTTCCGACAGGGGGAATTCACAGATACGCAGTATTTT
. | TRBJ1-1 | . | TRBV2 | CASRGDMNTEAFF | TGTGCCAGCAGGGGGGACATGAACACTGAAGCTTTCTTT
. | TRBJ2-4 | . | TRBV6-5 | CASSYSRHLNIQYF | TGTGCCAGCAGTTACTCACGACACCTGAACATTCAGTACTTC
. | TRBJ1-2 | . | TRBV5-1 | CASRFEADLLGYTF | TGCGCCAGCAGATTTGAGGCTGATTTATTAGGCTACACCTTC
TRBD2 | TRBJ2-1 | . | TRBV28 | CASSSRWGGGPSEQFF | TGTGCCAGCAGTTCTCGGTGGGGGGGAGGGCCTAGTGAGCAGTTCTTC
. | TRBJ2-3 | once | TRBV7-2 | CASSLPALRTDTQYF | TGTGCCAGCAGCTTACCAGCACTAAGAACAGATACGCAGTATTTT
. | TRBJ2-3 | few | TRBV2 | CASIPGADTQYF | TGTGCCAGCATCCCGGGGGCAGATACGCAGTATTTT
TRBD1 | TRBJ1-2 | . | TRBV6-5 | CASRNRGDYGYTF | TGTGCCAGCAGGAACAGGGGGGACTATGGCTACACCTTC
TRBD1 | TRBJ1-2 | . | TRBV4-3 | CASSQMTGGGYTF | TGCGCCAGCAGCCAGATGACAGGGGGTGGCTACACCTTC
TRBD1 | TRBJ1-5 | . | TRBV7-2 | CASSLTGGNQPQHF | TGTGCCAGCAGCTTGACAGGGGGCAATCAGCCCCAGCATTTT
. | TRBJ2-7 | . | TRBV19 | CASSPGFQSSYEQYF | TGTGCCAGTAGTCCCGGGTTTCAAAGCTCCTACGAGCAGTACTTC
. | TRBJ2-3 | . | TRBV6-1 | CASRSGKGDTQYF | TGTGCCAGCAGATCAGGGAAGGGAGATACGCAGTATTTT
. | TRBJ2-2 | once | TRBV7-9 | CASSLYRPGTGELFF | TGTGCCAGCAGCTTATACAGGCCTGGGACCGGGGAGCTGTTTTTT
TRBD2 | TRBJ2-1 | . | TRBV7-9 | CASSLGTSGGAQNEQFF | TGTGCCAGCAGCTTGGGGACTAGCGGGGGGGCACAGAATGAGCAGTTCTTC
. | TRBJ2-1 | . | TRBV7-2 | CASSRQRGEQFF | TGTGCCAGCAGCCGACAGCGAGGTGAGCAGTTCTTC
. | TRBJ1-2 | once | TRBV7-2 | CASSFARDAWRNYGYTF | TGTGCCAGCAGCTTCGCGAGGGATGCGTGGCGGAACTATGGCTACACCTTC
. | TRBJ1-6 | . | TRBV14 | CASSQLSSYNSPLHF | TGTGCCAGCAGCCAACTTAGCTCCTATAATTCACCCCTCCACTTT
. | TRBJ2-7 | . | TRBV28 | CASSFSAVPYEQYF | TGTGCCAGCAGTTTTTCGGCGGTCCCCTACGAGCAGTACTTC
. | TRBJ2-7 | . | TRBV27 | CASSFHLTQTYYEQYF | TGTGCCAGCAGTTTTCATCTCACCCAAACTTACTACGAGCAGTACTTC
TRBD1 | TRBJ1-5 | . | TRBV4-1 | CASSQVPYRGGQPQHF | TGCGCCAGCAGCCAGGTCCCCTACAGGGGAGGACAGCCCCAGCATTTT
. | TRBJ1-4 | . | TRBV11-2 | CASSLGRGATNEKLFF | TGTGCCAGCAGCTTAGGCAGGGGTGCAACTAATGAAAAACTGTTTTTT
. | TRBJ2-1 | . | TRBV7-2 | CASTTLALTYNEQFF | TGTGCCAGCACCACTCTAGCGCTTACCTACAATGAGCAGTTCTTC
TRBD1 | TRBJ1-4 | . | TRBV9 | CASSAGTGREKLFF | TGTGCCAGCAGCGCAGGGACAGGGCGGGAAAAACTGTTTTTT
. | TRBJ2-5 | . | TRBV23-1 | CASSPSGAEGETQYF | TGCGCCAGCAGCCCATCAGGCGCCGAGGGTGAGACCCAGTACTTC
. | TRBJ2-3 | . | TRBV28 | CASSFNTQYF | TGTGCCAGCAGTTTTAATACGCAGTATTTT
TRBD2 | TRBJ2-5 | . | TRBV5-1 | CASSLAAIAGDPETQYF | TGCGCCAGCAGCTTGGCCGCGATAGCGGGGGACCCAGAGACCCAGTACTTC
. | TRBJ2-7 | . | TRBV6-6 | CASTPGTPPELYEQYF | TGTGCCAGCACCCCCGGGACTCCCCCCGAACTATACGAGCAGTACTTC
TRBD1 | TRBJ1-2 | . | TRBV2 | CASTQDRWTNYGYTF | TGTGCCAGCACCCAGGACAGGTGGACAAACTATGGCTACACCTTC
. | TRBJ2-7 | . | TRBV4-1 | CASSQGPGLASYEQYF | TGCGCCAGCAGCCAAGGCCCCGGACTGGCTTCCTACGAGCAGTACTTC
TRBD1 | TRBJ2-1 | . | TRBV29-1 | CSVYRGAGEQFF | TGCAGCGTTTACAGGGGCGCGGGTGAGCAGTTCTTC
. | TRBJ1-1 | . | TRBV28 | CASSLYRVPEAFF | TGTGCCAGCAGTTTGTACAGGGTTCCTGAAGCTTTCTTT
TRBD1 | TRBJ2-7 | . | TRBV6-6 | CASSTPDRASEQYF | TGTGCCAGCTCGACGCCCGACAGGGCGTCCGAGCAGTACTTC
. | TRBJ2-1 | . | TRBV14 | CASSQPRVPEEQFF | TGTGCCAGCAGCCAACCCAGGGTCCCGGAGGAGCAGTTCTTC